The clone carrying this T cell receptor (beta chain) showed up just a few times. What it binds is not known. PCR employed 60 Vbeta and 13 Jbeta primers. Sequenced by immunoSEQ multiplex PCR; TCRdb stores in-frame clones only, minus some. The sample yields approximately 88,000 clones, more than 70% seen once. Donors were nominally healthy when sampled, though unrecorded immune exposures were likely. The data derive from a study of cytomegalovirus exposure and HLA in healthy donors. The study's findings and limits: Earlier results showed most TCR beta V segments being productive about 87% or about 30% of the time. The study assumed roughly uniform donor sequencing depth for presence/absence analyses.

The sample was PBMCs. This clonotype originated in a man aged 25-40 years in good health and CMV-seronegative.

CDR3 in amino acids: CASSLARIGTEAFF. CDR3 sequence (DNA): TGCGCCAGCAGCTTGGCCAGAATCGGGACTGAAGCTTTCTTT. The chain links TRBV5-1 to TRBJ1-1; D not certain. Trimming shortened V by 0 bases and J by 5 bases, and 11 bases separated the two germline ends. The CDR3 is made up of 14 amino acids. Germline V gene lookup returns CDR1 SGHRS and CDR2 YFSETQ.